The source of this T cell receptor beta chain is a study of blood T cell repertoires in COVID-19. The overall study: The samples span acute and convalescent COVID-19 from the United States, Italy and Spain.

In the authors' methods: By means of reference gene primer amplification, nucleated cell counts were estimated. Sequenced by immunoSEQ multiplex PCR; TCRdb stores in-frame clones only, minus some. The DNA was the basis for D and trimming; V, J and clone size are from that table. The sample lists over 75,000 clones, roughly 88% occurring once. The germline gives CDR1 SGDLS, CDR2 YYNGEE. This CDR3 has 16 residues. V lost 4 bases to trimming and J lost 10 bases, with 24 bases between them. Seattle's cohort entered during active infection and was followed longitudinally. This chain uses TRBV9 with TRBJ2-1, with TRBD2 as a possible D gene (6 bases). This TCR was recovered from a man aged 45-65 years with COVID-19, enrolled during active disease. Source material: peripheral blood. The CDR3 spells CASSNRPGTYLREQFF. The DNA for the CDR3 is TGTGCCAGCAGCAATCGTCCCGGGACTTATTTGAGGGAGCAGTTCTTC. The variable domain in full, completed from reference TRBV9 and TRBJ2-1, reads DSGVTQTPKHLITATGQRVTLRCSPRSGDLSVYWYQQSLDQGLQFLIQYYNGEERAKGNILERFSAQQFPDLHSELNLSSLELGDSALYFCASSNRPGTYLREQFFGPGTRLTVL.